The rows below give T cell receptor beta chains drawn from one sample of a study of identical twins. TCRdb called the 5' RACE reads again in MiXCR, with one record for every CDR3 protein. The sample contains just over 500,000 distinct CDR3 sequences, approximately 22% of which appear only once. The same specimen was also included in a second study, on T cells expressing NK-cell markers.

The sample consisted of CD4+ T cells sorted from blood. All receptors come from a woman under 30 in good health. CDR3s include the opening cysteine and the closing phenylalanine or tryptophan.

j_call	v_call	cdr3_aa
TRBJ2-1	TRBV20-1	CSAGLASYNEQFF
TRBJ2-1	TRBV6-2/TRBV6-3	CASKGSGRQIRPFF
TRBJ2-1	TRBV7-2	CASSLASGLGDEQFF
TRBJ2-1	TRBV4-3	CASSQGGVGARNEQFF
TRBJ2-1	TRBV24-1	CATSDSVAADYNEQFF
TRBJ2-1	TRBV12-3/TRBV12-4	CASMVGLATGEQFF
TRBJ1-2	TRBV7-2	CASSLALQPWSYTF
TRBJ1-2	TRBV10-3	CAISRTDNYGYTF
TRBJ2-5	TRBV6-1	CASSEGLAGAQYF
TRBJ2-7	TRBV20-1	CSARLAGVPGEQYF
TRBJ1-1	TRBV5-1	CASSLVVVSKNTEAFF
TRBJ2-7	TRBV10-2	CASSGGLGYEQYF
TRBJ2-1	TRBV20-1	CSAQVSGIYNEQFF
TRBJ2-5	TRBV5-1	CASSLAVGAKETQYF
TRBJ2-7	TRBV29-1	CSFRDNYEQYF
TRBJ2-4	TRBV7-2	CASSLAGTNIQYF